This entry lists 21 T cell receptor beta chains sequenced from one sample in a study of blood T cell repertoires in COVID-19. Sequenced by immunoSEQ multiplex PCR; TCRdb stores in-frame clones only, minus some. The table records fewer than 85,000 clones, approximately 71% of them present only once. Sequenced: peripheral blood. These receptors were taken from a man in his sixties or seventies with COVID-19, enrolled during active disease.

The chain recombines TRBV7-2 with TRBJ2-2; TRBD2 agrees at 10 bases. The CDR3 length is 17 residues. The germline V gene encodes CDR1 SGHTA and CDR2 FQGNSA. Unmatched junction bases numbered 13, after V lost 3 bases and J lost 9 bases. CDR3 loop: CASSFMSGRARGRELFF. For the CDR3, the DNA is TGTGCCAGCAGCTTCATGAGCGGGAGGGCCCGAGGGCGGGAGCTGTTTTTT.

CDR3 DNA sequence: TGTGCCACCAGCCGGGACAGGCTCCCAGAGAGCTCCTACAATGAGCAGTTCTTC. It specifies CATSRDRLPESSYNEQFF. The chain carries TRBV15 and TRBJ2-1; TRBD1 matches at 8 bases. This CDR3 is 18 amino acids long. With 5 bases clipped from V and 0 bases from J, the junction kept 12 bases outside the gene matches. Germline V gives CDR1 LNHNV, CDR2 YYDKDF (reference sequence).

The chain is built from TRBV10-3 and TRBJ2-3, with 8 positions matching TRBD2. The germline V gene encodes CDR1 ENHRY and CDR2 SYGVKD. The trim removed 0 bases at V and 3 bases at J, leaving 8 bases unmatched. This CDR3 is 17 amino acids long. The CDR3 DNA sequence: TGTGCCATCAGTGAGTCAACAGGTCGGGGGGGGACAGATACGCAGTATTTT. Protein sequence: CAISESTGRGGTDTQYF.

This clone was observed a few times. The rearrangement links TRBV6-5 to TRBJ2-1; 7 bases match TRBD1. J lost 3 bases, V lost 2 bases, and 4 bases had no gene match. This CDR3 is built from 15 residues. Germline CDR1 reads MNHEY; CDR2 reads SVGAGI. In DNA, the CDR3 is TGTGCCAGCAGTTACCTAGGACAGGACTACAATGAGCAGTTCTTC. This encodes CASSYLGQDYNEQFF.

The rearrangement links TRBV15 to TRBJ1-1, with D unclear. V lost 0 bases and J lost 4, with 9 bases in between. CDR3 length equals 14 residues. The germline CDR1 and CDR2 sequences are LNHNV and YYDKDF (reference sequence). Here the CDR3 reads CATSRDFSGTEAFF. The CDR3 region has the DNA TGTGCCACCAGCAGAGACTTTTCGGGCACTGAAGCTTTCTTT.

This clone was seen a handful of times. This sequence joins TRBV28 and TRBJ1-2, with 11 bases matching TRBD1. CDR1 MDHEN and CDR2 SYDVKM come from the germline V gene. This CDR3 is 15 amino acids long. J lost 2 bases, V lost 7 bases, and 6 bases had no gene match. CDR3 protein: CASIPGTGGNYGYTF. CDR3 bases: TGTGCCAGCATTCCGGGGACAGGGGGGAACTATGGCTACACCTTC.

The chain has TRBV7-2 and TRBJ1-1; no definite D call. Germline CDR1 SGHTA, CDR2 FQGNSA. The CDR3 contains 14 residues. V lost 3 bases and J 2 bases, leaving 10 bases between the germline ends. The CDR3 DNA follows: TGTGCCAGCAGCTTGTCGGGTATTAACACTGAAGCTTTCTTT. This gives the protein CASSLSGINTEAFF.

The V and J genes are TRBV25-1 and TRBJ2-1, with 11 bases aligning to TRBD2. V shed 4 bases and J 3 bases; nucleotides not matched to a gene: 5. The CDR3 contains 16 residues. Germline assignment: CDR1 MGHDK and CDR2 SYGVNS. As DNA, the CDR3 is TGTGCCAGCAGTGCCTCCGGGACTAGCGGCTACAATGAGCAGTTCTTC. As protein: CASSASGTSGYNEQFF.

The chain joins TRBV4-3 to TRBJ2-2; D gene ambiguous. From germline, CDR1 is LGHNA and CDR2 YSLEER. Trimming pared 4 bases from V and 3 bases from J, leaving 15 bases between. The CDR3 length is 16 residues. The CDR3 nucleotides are TGCGCCAGCAGCCTCCTCTCGAGGTCGGACACCGGGGAGCTGTTTTTT. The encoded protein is CASSLLSRSDTGELFF.

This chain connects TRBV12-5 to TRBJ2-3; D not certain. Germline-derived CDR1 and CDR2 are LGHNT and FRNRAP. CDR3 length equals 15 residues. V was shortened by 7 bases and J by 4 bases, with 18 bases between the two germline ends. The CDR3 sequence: CASAPGSLKADTQYF. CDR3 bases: TGTGCTAGTGCTCCCGGGTCTCTCAAGGCAGATACGCAGTATTTT. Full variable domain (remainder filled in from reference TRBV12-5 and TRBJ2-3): DARVTQTPRHKVTEMGQEVTMRCQPILGHNTVFWYRQTMMQGLELLAYFRNRAPLDDSGMPKDRFSAEMPDATLATLKIQPSEPRDSAVYFCASAPGSLKADTQYFGPGTRLTVL.

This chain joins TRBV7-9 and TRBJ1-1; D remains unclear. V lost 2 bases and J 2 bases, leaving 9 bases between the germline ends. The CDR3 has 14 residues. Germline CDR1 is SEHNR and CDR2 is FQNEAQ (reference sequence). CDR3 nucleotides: TGTGCCAGCAGCTTAAGGCAGGATAACACTGAAGCTTTCTTT. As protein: CASSLRQDNTEAFF.

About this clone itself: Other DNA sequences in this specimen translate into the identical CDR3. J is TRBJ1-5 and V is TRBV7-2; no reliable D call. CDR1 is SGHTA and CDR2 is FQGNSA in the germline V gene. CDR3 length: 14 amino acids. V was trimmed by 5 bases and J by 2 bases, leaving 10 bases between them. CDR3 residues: CASSPRTGNQPQHF. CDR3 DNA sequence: TGTGCCAGCAGCCCTCGGACTGGCAATCAGCCCCAGCATTTT.

For the CDR3, the DNA is TGTGCCAGTAGCAACAGGGGGACAGCGAACACTGAAGCTTTCTTT. Its protein product is CASSNRGTANTEAFF. The V call is TRBV19, the J call TRBJ1-1, with 8 bases fitting TRBD1. CDR1 is LNHDA, CDR2 SQIVND, per germline (reference sequence). The CDR3 covers 15 residues. Germline trimming cut 6 bases from V and 1 base from J; bases unmatched to any gene: 7.

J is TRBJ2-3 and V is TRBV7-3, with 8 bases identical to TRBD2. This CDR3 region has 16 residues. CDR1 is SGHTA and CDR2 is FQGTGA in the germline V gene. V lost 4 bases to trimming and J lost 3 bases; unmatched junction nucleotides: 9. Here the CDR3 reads CASSSTSGEGTDTQYF. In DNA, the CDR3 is TGTGCCAGCAGCTCCACTAGCGGAGAGGGGACAGATACGCAGTATTTT.

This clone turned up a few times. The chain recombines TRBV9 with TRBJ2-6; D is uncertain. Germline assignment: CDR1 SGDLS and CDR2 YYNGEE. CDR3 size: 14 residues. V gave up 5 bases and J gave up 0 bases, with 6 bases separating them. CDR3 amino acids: CASSGASGANVLTF. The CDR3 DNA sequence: TGTGCCAGCAGTGGAGCCTCTGGGGCCAACGTCCTGACTTTC.

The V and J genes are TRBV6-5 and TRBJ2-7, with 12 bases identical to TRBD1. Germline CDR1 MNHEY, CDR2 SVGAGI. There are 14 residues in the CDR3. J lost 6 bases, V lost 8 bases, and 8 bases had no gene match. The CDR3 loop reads CASGLRGQGAEQYF. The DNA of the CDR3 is TGTGCCAGCGGCTTACGGGGACAGGGGGCCGAGCAGTACTTC.

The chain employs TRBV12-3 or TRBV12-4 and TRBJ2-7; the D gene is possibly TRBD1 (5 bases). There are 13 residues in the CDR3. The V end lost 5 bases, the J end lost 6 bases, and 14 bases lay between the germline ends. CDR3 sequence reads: CASSRTGLGEQYF. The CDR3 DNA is TGTGCCAGCAGTCGCACAGGTTTGGGCGAGCAGTACTTC.

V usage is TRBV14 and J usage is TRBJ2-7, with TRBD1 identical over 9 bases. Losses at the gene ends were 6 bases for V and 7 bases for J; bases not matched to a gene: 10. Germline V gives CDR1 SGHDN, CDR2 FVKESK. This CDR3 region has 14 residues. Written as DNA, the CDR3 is TGTGCCAGCAGTCGGACAGGGGCTTCACGGGAGCAGTACTTC. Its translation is CASSRTGASREQYF.

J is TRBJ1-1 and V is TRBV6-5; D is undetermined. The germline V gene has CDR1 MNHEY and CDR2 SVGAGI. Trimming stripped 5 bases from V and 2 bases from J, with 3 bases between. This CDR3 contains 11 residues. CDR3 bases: TGTGCCAGCAGTATAAACACTGAAGCTTTCTTT. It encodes CASSINTEAFF.

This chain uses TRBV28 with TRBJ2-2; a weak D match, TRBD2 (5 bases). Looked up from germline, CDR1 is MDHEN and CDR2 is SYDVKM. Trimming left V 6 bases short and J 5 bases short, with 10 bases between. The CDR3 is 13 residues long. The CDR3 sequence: CASSHRGTGELFF. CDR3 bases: TGTGCCAGCAGCCACCGCGGGACCGGGGAGCTGTTTTTT.

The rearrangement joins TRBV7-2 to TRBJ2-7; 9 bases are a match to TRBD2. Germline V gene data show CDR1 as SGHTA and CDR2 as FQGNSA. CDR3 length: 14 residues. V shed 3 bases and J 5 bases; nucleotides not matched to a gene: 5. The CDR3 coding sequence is TGTGCCAGCAGCTTTAGCGGGAGAGTGGACGAGCAGTACTTC. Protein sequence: CASSFSGRVDEQYF. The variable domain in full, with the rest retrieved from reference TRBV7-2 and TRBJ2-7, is GAGVSQSPSNKVTEKGKDVELRCDPISGHTALYWYRQSLGQGLEFLIYFQGNSAPDKSGLPSDRFSAERTGGSVSTLTIQRTQQEDSAVYLCASSFSGRVDEQYFGPGTRLTVT.